The source of this T cell receptor (beta chain) is a study of blood T cells in healthy people across ages. Across the study: Capturing about one barcoded beta molecule per two T cells was achieved by template switching. The study's findings and limits: Shifts in expanded clonotypes may have been confounded by donor CMV status, which was unknown.

This clonotype was counted a single time. Its antigen is as yet unknown. A sample-barcoded 5' primer and a J-beta primer mix were used in a second PCR of roughly 7 to 11 cycles. TCRdb passed the 5' RACE reads through MiXCR, listing each CDR3 protein once. The profile shows about 900,000 distinct CDR3 sequences, roughly 50% of them singletons. Per the germline V gene, CDR1 is MDHEN and CDR2 is SYDVKM. V lost 8 bases and J lost 3, with 13 bases in between. The CDR3 is made up of 13 amino acids. Sequences were obtained from blood. The chain joins TRBV28 to TRBJ1-1, with D uncertain. This sequence was found in a man aged 25 to 40 in good health. CDR3 residues: CASQPGSYTEAFF. CDR3 nucleotide sequence: TGTGCCAGCCAGCCCGGTTCCTACACTGAAGCTTTCTTT.